The 18 T cell receptor beta chains given below trace back to one sample, sequenced in a study of lymphopenia after photon versus proton radiotherapy. Libraries were prepared by immunoSEQ multiplex PCR; TCRdb keeps only in-frame clonotypes and omits some of them. This repertoire shows about 12,000 clones, roughly 90% found once; its top ten account for less than 4%. Here the sequenced sample was peripheral blood, taken from a patient treated with proton-based radiotherapy. The receptor source for this set is a man in his 60s with pancreatic cancer.

V is TRBV5-4 and J is TRBJ1-1; D possibly corresponds to TRBD1 (6 bases). Germline V gene data show CDR1 as SGHNT and CDR2 as YYREEE (reference sequence). The CDR3 runs 15 residues. Trimming pared 5 bases from V and 1 base from J, leaving 15 bases between. The CDR3 sequence is CASSSQTGRNTEAFF. In DNA, the CDR3 is TGTGCCAGCAGTTCTCAGACAGGCCGGAACACTGAAGCTTTCTTT.

The J gene is TRBJ2-2, the V gene TRBV19; TRBD2 aligns across 11 bases. The CDR3 consists of 15 residues. Trimming took 4 bases from V and 10 from J; bases not matched to a gene: 8. Germline CDR1 LNHDA, CDR2 SQIVND (reference sequence). The CDR3 sequence: CASSTIAGGPEELFF. The CDR3 DNA reads TGTGCCAGTAGTACAATAGCGGGAGGGCCTGAGGAGCTGTTTTTT.

V is TRBV10-2 and J is TRBJ1-4, with a tentative D call TRBD1 (6 bases). Per the germline V gene, CDR1 is WSHSY and CDR2 is SAAADI. This CDR3 contains 11 residues. Deletions cut 4 bases from V and 11 bases from J, with 8 bases between. The CDR3, as DNA: TGCGCCAGCAGTGGGACAGACAAACTGTTTTTT. Translating gives CASSGTDKLFF.

The chain couples TRBV29-1 to TRBJ2-7; TRBD2 might be the D (5 bases). The CDR3 covers 15 residues. CDR1 and CDR2 (germline): SQVTM, ANQGSEA. V was shortened by 2 bases and J by 2 bases, with 16 bases between the two germline ends. The CDR3 region is CSVEIVRGFAYEQYF. CDR3 nucleotide sequence: TGCAGCGTTGAAATCGTTAGAGGGTTTGCCTACGAGCAGTACTTC.

V is TRBV6-6 and J is TRBJ1-1; weak D call: TRBD1 (5 bases). The CDR3 loop spans 15 amino acids. V lost 2 bases and J 0 bases, leaving 10 bases between the germline ends. CDR1 MNHNY and CDR2 SVGAGI come from the germline V gene (reference sequence). The CDR3 loop reads CASSYGGAMNTEAFF. For the CDR3, the DNA is TGTGCCAGCAGTTACGGGGGAGCCATGAACACTGAAGCTTTCTTT.

The chain employs TRBV19 and TRBJ2-3, with a tentative D call TRBD1 (5 bases). The V and J ends lost 5 bases and 6 bases respectively, with 24 bases between them. CDR1 LNHDA and CDR2 SQIVND come from the germline V gene (reference sequence). This CDR3 is built from 17 residues. CDR3 loop: CASSSRVQKQKGDTQYF. DNA for the CDR3: TGTGCCAGTAGTTCCCGGGTCCAAAAACAAAAGGGGGATACGCAGTATTTT. The whole variable domain, remainder taken from reference TRBV19 and TRBJ2-3, is DGGITQSPKYLFRKEGQNVTLSCEQNLNHDAMYWYRQDPGQGLRLIYYSQIVNDFQKGDIAEGYSVSREKKESFPLTVTSAQKNPTAFYLCASSSRVQKQKGDTQYFGPGTRLTVL.

The chain combines TRBV19 with TRBJ1-3; D is possibly TRBD1 (6 bases). The V gene's germline CDR1 is LNHDA and CDR2 SQIVND (reference sequence). The V gene lost 4 bases and the J gene lost 0 bases, with 16 bases spanning the gap. This CDR3 has 17 residues. CDR3 in amino acids: CASSRGQGSPSGNTIYF. CDR3 nucleotide sequence: TGTGCCAGTAGTAGGGGCCAGGGGTCGCCCTCTGGAAACACCATATATTTT. Variable domain in full (rest from reference TRBV19 and TRBJ1-3): DGGITQSPKYLFRKEGQNVTLSCEQNLNHDAMYWYRQDPGQGLRLIYYSQIVNDFQKGDIAEGYSVSREKKESFPLTVTSAQKNPTAFYLCASSRGQGSPSGNTIYFGEGSWLTVV.

This chain joins TRBV28 and TRBJ2-7; tentative D call: TRBD2 (5 bases). V shed 2 bases and J shed 7 bases, with 12 bases lying between them. The CDR3 is 13 residues long. Germline CDR1 is MDHEN and CDR2 is SYDVKM. The CDR3 region is CASSLNSGGEQYF. CDR3 bases: TGTGCCAGCAGTTTAAATTCGGGCGGGGAGCAGTACTTC. Full variable domain (rest looked up from reference TRBV28 and TRBJ2-7): DVKVTQSSRYLVKRTGEKVFLECVQDMDHENMFWYRQDPGLGLRLIYFSYDVKMKEKGDIPEGYSVSREKKERFSLILESASTNQTSMYLCASSLNSGGEQYFGPGTRLTVT.

V and J are TRBV23-1 and TRBJ1-2; no firm D call. TRBV23-1 is given ORF status, its function remaining uncertain. V lost 4 bases and J 7 bases, leaving 7 bases between the germline ends. CDR3 size: 11 residues. This chain's CDR3 is CASSRRGGYTF. The CDR3 DNA is TGCGCCAGCAGTCGACGAGGTGGCTACACCTTC.

The chain uses TRBV12-5 and TRBJ2-1, with 10 bases fitting TRBD1. The germline V gene encodes CDR1 LGHNT and CDR2 FRNRAP. This CDR3 is 14 amino acids long. The V gene end was trimmed by 5 bases and the J gene end by 8 bases; junction bases not matched to a gene: 6. CDR3: CASGPGQGLDEQFF. The CDR3 DNA follows: TGTGCTAGTGGTCCGGGACAGGGGTTGGATGAGCAGTTCTTC. Using reference TRBV12-5 and TRBJ2-1 for the parts outside the CDR3, the full variable domain is DARVTQTPRHKVTEMGQEVTMRCQPILGHNTVFWYRQTMMQGLELLAYFRNRAPLDDSGMPKDRFSAEMPDATLATLKIQPSEPRDSAVYFCASGPGQGLDEQFFGPGTRLTVL.

The V and J genes are TRBV6-1 and TRBJ2-1; tentatively, D is TRBD1 or TRBD2 (5 bases each). Trimming left V 9 bases short and J 0 bases short, with 9 bases between. This CDR3 spans 13 amino acids. Germline V CDR1 and CDR2: MNHNS, SASEGT. CDR3 DNA: TGTGCCAGTTCGAGGGGCTCCTACAATGAGCAGTTCTTC. It translates to CASSRGSYNEQFF.

The J gene is TRBJ2-2, the V gene TRBV7-9; D remains ambiguous. The CDR3 has 11 amino acids. V lost 8 bases to trimming and J lost 1 base, with 2 bases between them. The germline V gene encodes CDR1 SEHNR and CDR2 FQNEAQ (reference sequence). For the CDR3, the DNA is TGTGCCAGCCAGAACACCGGGGAGCTGTTTTTT. It is translated as CASQNTGELFF.

The table lists this clone with a count of one. The chain uses TRBV7-2 and TRBJ2-1, with TRBD2 matching over 8 bases. This CDR3 spans 15 amino acids. Trimming took 5 bases from V and 6 from J; bases not matched to a gene: 9. Germline V gives CDR1 SGHTA, CDR2 FQGNSA. For the CDR3, the DNA is TGTGCCAGCAGCCTACTAACTAGCGGTGTCAATGAGCAGTTCTTC. Protein: CASSLLTSGVNEQFF. Complete variable domain (other parts from reference TRBV7-2 and TRBJ2-1): GAGVSQSPSNKVTEKGKDVELRCDPISGHTALYWYRQSLGQGLEFLIYFQGNSAPDKSGLPSDRFSAERTGGSVSTLTIQRTQQEDSAVYLCASSLLTSGVNEQFFGPGTRLTVL.

V usage is TRBV23-1 and J usage is TRBJ1-4; TRBD1 agrees at 7 bases. TRBV23-1 is an ORF, and what it does is uncertain. Trimming cost V 8 bases and J 0 bases; bases outside gene matches: 12. The CDR3 is 17 residues long. The CDR3 DNA follows: TGCGCCAGCCCACGGAGGGGGCGGCCGGCAACTAATGAAAAACTGTTTTTT. This translates into CASPRRGRPATNEKLFF.

The genes are TRBV7-6 and TRBJ1-3, with D uncertain. The CDR3 runs to 14 residues. V dropped 5 bases and J dropped 8 bases, with 16 bases sitting between them. Germline lookup yields CDR1 SGHVS and CDR2 FNYEAQ. For the CDR3, the DNA is TGTGCCAGCAGCGCTTCGGACTCTCAAGACACCATATATTTT. Its protein is CASSASDSQDTIYF.

This clone was found once. The gene calls are TRBV7-9 and TRBJ2-1; a weak D match, TRBD2 (5 bases). Germline V CDR1 and CDR2: SEHNR, FQNEAQ (reference sequence). Deletions cut 4 bases from V and 0 bases from J, with 10 bases between. The CDR3 has 15 amino acids. The CDR3 sequence is CASSYWRSSYNEQFF. In nucleotides, the CDR3 is TGTGCCAGCAGCTATTGGAGGAGCTCCTACAATGAGCAGTTCTTC.

V gene TRBV18 combines with J gene TRBJ1-6, with 7 positions matching TRBD1. This CDR3 is 13 amino acids long. The germline CDR1 and CDR2 sequences are KGHSH and LQKENI. Trimming removed 3 bases from V and 8 bases from J; junction bases left unmatched: 1. The DNA of the CDR3 is TGTGCCAGCTCACCTCAGGGGGATTCACCCCTCCACTTT. As protein: CASSPQGDSPLHF.

This clone was seen a single time. The chain has TRBV5-1 and TRBJ2-5; no reliable D call. Trimming removed 1 base from V and 5 bases from J, with 9 bases in between. Germline V gene data show CDR1 as SGHRS and CDR2 as YFSETQ. The length of the CDR3 is 13 residues. CDR3 in DNA: TGCGCCAGCAGCTTGAATTTATGGGAGACCCAGTACTTC. Its protein product is CASSLNLWETQYF.